This T cell receptor (beta chain) originates from a study of shared clonotypes between healthy human individuals. Whole-study results and caveats: Clonotypes shared by all four donors outscored non-shared clonotypes in generation probability. Across subsets, estimated richness was generally greater for naive than for memory populations.

Regarding this clone: Its target is not known.

Germline lookup yields CDR1 SGHRS and CDR2 YFSETQ. The CDR3 consists of 15 residues. V shed 4 bases, J shed 8 bases, and the junction held 10 bases outside the gene matches. Splitting of CD4+ cells produced CD45RA+ naive and CD45RA-negative memory subsets. Clones were read by immunoSEQ multiplex PCR, and TCRdb kept only the in-frame ones, dropping some. The sample contains about 1 million clones, roughly 70% of which appear only once. V usage is TRBV5-1 and J usage is TRBJ2-1; TRBD2 aligns across 9 bases. Sequences were obtained from memory CD4+ T cells sorted from blood. Documented subset: CD45RA-negative fraction. The TCR sequence derives from a man aged 18 to 29 in good health. CDR3 bases: TGCGCCAGCAGCGTAGGCGGGAGGGCCTGGGATGAGCAGTTCTTC. Translation gives CASSVGGRAWDEQFF.